This entry is about one T cell receptor beta chain. Its antigen is undetermined. Genomic DNA, serving as template, underwent TCR beta VDJ and CDR3 profiling. TCRdb reprocessed the reads with MiXCR, giving one entry per CDR3 protein. The data contain more than 150,000 distinct CDR3 sequences, nearly 50% of them singletons. The data belong to a study of CD8+CD57+ T cells in acquired aplastic anemia. Study summary: The study obtained an average of roughly 3 ug of DNA from sorted CD4+ and CD8+ cells.

CDR3 size: 14 residues. Germline values: CDR1 LNHNV, CDR2 YYDKDF (reference sequence). Trimming took 5 bases from V and 7 from J; bases not matched to a gene: 8. Those patients picked for sequencing had displayed CD8+CD57+ cell expansion on flow cytometry. The cohort consisted entirely of patients having severe acquired aplastic anemia. Findings and limits, study-wide: The study identified about 30 CD8+ CDR3 sequences shared by patients and controls.

The rearrangement uses TRBV15 and TRBJ2-1, with TRBD1 matching over 7 bases. The origin of this receptor is a human donor with aplastic anemia. Sequenced: sorted CD4+, CD8+, or CD8+CD57+ T cells (not recorded which) from PBMCs. The CDR3, as DNA: TGTGCCACCAGCGGACAGGTCGCAACTAATGAGCAGTTCTTC. This gives the protein CATSGQVATNEQFF.